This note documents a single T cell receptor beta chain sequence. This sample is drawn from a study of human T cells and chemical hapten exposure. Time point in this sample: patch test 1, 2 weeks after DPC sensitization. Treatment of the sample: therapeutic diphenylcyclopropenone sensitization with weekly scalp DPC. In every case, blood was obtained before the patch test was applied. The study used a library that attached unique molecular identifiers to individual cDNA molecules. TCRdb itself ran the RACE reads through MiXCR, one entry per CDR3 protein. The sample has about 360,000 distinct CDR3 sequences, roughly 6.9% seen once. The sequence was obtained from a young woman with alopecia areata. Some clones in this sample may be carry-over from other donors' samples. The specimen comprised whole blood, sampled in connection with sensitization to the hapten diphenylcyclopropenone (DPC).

CDR3 protein: CASRSGGKDEKLFF. CDR3 DNA sequence: TGTGCCAGCAGATCAGGGGGCAAGGATGAAAAACTGTTTTTT. The V call is TRBV27, the J call TRBJ1-4; 8 bases line up with TRBD1. J gave up 6 bases and V 6 bases, and 6 bases lay outside the gene matches. The CDR3 is 14 amino acids. Germline V lookup: CDR1 MNHEY, CDR2 SMNVEV (reference sequence).